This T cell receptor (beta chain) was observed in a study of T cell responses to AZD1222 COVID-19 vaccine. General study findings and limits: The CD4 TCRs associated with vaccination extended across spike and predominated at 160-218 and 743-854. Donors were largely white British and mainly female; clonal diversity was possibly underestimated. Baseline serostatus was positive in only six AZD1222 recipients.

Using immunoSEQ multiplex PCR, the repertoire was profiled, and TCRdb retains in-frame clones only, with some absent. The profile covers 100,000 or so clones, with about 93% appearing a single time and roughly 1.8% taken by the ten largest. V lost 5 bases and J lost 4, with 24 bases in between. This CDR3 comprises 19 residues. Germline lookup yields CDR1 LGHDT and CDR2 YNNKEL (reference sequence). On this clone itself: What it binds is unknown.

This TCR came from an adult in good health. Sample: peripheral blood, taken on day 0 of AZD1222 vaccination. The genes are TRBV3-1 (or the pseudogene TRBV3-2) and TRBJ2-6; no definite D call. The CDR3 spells CASSTTNDGALWGANVLTF. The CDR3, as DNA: TGTGCCAGCAGCACGACCAACGACGGTGCTCTCTGGGGGGCCAACGTCCTGACTTTC.